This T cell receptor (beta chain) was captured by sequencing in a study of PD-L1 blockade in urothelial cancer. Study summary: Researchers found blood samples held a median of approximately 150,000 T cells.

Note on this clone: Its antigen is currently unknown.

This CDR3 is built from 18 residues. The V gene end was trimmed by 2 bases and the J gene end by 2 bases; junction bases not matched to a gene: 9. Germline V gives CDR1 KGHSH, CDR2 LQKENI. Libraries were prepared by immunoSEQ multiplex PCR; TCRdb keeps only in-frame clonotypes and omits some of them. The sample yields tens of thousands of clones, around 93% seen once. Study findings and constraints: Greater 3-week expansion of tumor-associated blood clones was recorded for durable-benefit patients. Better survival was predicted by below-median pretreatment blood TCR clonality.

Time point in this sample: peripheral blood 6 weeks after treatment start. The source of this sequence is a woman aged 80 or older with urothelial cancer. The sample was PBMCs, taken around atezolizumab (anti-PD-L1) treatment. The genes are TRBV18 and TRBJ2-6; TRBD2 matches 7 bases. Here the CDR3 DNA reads TGTGCCAGCTCACCAATCGGCACAGGACTAGCTGGGGCCAACGTCCTGACTTTC. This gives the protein CASSPIGTGLAGANVLTF.